This TCR beta chain was identified in a study of blood T cell repertoires in COVID-19. The protocol was immunoSEQ multiplex PCR, while the TCRdb copy is restricted to in-frame clones and leaves out a portion. The profile shows roughly 200,000 clones, 81% of them singletons. Enrolment of Seattle patients took place during active infection, and they were followed longitudinally. V was pared by 5 bases and J by 6 bases, with 8 bases between. This CDR3 has 13 residues. Germline V gene lookup returns CDR1 SEHNR and CDR2 FQNEAQ (reference sequence). V gene TRBV7-9 combines with J gene TRBJ1-6, with D possibly being TRBD1 (5 bases). Sequencing was performed on peripheral blood. The receptor was derived from a woman of 80 years or more with COVID-19, enrolled during active disease. CDR3 sequence reads: CASSDSLNSPLHF. CDR3 nucleotide sequence: TGTGCCAGCAGCGACAGTCTTAATTCACCCCTCCACTTT. The full variable domain, its missing parts supplied by reference TRBV7-9 and TRBJ1-6, is DTGVSQNPRHKITKRGQNVTFRCDPISEHNRLYWYRQTLGQGPEFLTYFQNEAQLEKSRLLSDRFSAERPKGSFSTLEIQRTEQGDSAMYLCASSDSLNSPLHFGNGTRLTVT.